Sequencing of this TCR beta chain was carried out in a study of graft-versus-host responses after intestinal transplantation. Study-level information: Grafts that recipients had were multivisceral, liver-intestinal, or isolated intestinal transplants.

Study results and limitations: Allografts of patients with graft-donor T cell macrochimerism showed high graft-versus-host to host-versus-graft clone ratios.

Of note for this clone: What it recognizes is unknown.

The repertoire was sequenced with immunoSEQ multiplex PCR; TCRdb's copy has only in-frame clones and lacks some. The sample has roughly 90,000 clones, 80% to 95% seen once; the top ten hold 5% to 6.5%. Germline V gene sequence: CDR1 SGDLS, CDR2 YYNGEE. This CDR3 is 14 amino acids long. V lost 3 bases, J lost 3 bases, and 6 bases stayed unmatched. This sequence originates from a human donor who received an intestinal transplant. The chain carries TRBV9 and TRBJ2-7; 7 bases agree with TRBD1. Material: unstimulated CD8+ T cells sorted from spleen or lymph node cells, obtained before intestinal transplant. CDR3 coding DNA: TGTGCCAGCAGCGCTGGGGACAGTTACTACGAGCAGTACTTC. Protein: CASSAGDSYYEQYF. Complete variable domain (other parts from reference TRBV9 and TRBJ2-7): DSGVTQTPKHLITATGQRVTLRCSPRSGDLSVYWYQQSLDQGLQFLIQYYNGEERAKGNILERFSAQQFPDLHSELNLSSLELGDSALYFCASSAGDSYYEQYFGPGTRLTVT.